The 21 T cell receptor beta chains below were found in one sample sequenced in a study of shared clonotypes between healthy human individuals. Measured with immunoSEQ multiplex PCR; TCRdb has only the in-frame clones, and not every one. The profile covers around 430,000 clones, with about 76% appearing a single time and about 13% taken by the ten largest. The sample taken for sequencing was PBMCs. The origin of the receptors is a woman between 40 and 50 years old in good health. Some clones in this sample may be carry-over from other donors' samples.

The genes are TRBV21-1 and TRBJ2-6; the listed D gene, TRBD2, was not tested against the DNA. TRBV21-1 is marked as a pseudogene. The CDR3 sequence is 20 residues long. CDR3 nucleotide sequence: TGTGCCAGCACCCCATTCGGACTAGCGGGAGGACCGTCTGGGGCCAACGTCCTGACTTTC. This codes for CASTPFGLAGGPSGANVLTF.

The chain employs TRBV27 and TRBJ2-1, with D perhaps TRBD1 (5 bases). The CDR3 is 14 amino acids. V was shortened by 2 bases and J by 9 bases, with 14 bases between the two germline ends. Germline V gene data show CDR1 as MNHEY and CDR2 as SMNVEV (reference sequence). The CDR3 DNA sequence: TGTGCCAGCAGTTTAGGGGCCATTACAACTGAGCAGTTCTTC. As protein: CASSLGAITTEQFF.

This chain connects TRBV11-2 to TRBJ2-1, with TRBD2 matching 9 bases. This CDR3 has 15 residues. Germline lookup yields CDR1 SGHAT and CDR2 FQNNGV. After removal of 3 bases from V and 5 bases from J, the junction contained 5 bases not matched to a gene. This CDR3 is CASSFSGSNNNEQFF. The CDR3 nucleotides read TGTGCCAGCAGCTTTAGCGGGAGTAATAACAATGAGCAGTTCTTC.

The chain is built from TRBV30 and TRBJ1-2, with D tentatively TRBD1 (6 bases). The CDR3 covers 12 residues. V was pared by 5 bases and J by 8 bases, with 15 bases between. In germline, CDR1 is GTSNPN, CDR2 SVGIG (reference sequence). As DNA, the CDR3 is TGTGCCTGGTGGAGGGGACAAAGCGGCTACACCTTC. It yields the protein CAWWRGQSGYTF.

A single count supports this clone. The V gene is TRBV19, the J gene TRBJ2-3; a possible D gene is TRBD2 (6 bases). Germline V lookup: CDR1 LNHDA, CDR2 SQIVND (reference sequence). The length of the CDR3 is 15 residues. Trimming took off 6 bases at V and 0 bases at J, with 13 bases between the two ends. CDR3 sequence: CASSPLAISTDTQYF. CDR3 DNA sequence: TGTGCCAGTAGCCCTCTAGCGATTAGCACAGATACGCAGTATTTT.

The chain is built from TRBV15 and TRBJ2-5; perhaps TRBD2 as D (7 bases). V lost 1 base to trimming and J lost 3 bases, with 9 bases between them. Germline lookup yields CDR1 LNHNV and CDR2 YYDKDF (reference sequence). The CDR3 totals 14 residues. The CDR3 coding sequence is TGTGCCACCAGCAGAGGGGGGGGCAAAGAGACCCAGTACTTC. Protein: CATSRGGGKETQYF. The full variable domain, completed using reference TRBV15 and TRBJ2-5, is DAMVIQNPRYQVTQFGKPVTLSCSQTLNHNVMYWYQQKSSQAPKLLFHYYDKDFNNEADTPDNFQSRRPNTSFCFLDIRSPGLGDTAMYLCATSRGGGKETQYFGPGTRLLVL.

This chain links TRBV9 with TRBJ2-1, with 10 positions matching TRBD2. Losses at the gene ends were 0 bases for V and 9 bases for J; bases not matched to a gene: 6. The CDR3 loop spans 15 amino acids. Per the germline V gene, CDR1 is SGDLS and CDR2 is YYNGEE. CDR3 coding DNA: TGTGCCAGCAGCGTAGAAGCGGGAGGGTGGGGTGAGCAGTTCTTC. This codes for CASSVEAGGWGEQFF.

The chain employs TRBV13 and TRBJ1-2; no definite D call. Germline assignment: CDR1 PRHDT and CDR2 FYEKMQ (reference sequence). Between the trimmed V and J ends, which lost 2 bases and 5 bases, there was a span of 9 bases. The CDR3 totals 13 residues. In DNA, the CDR3 is TGTGCCAGCAGCTTAATCTCTGGGTATGGCTACACCTTC. Translation: CASSLISGYGYTF.

The V gene is TRBV7-9, the J gene TRBJ2-7; D call uncertain. The V and J ends lost 4 bases and 3 bases respectively, with 7 bases between them. The CDR3 consists of 12 residues. Germline-derived CDR1 and CDR2 are SEHNR and FQNEAQ (reference sequence). The CDR3 DNA reads TGTGCCAGCAGCTCCCCCGTCTACGAGCAGTACTTC. Its translation is CASSSPVYEQYF.

The genes are TRBV19 and TRBJ2-7; 11 nucleotides match TRBD2. Germline-derived CDR1 and CDR2 are LNHDA and SQIVND (reference sequence). The CDR3 runs 15 residues. V shed 6 bases and J 0 bases; nucleotides not matched to a gene: 4. The CDR3 region has the DNA TGTGCCAGTAGGCATACTAGCGGGAGCTCCTACGAGCAGTACTTC. Amino acids: CASRHTSGSSYEQYF.

A remark on this clone: Other DNA sequences of this sample code for an identical CDR3. This rearrangement joins TRBV11-2 to TRBJ2-3; unclear D gene. V lost 5 bases and J 3 bases, leaving 3 bases between the germline ends. CDR1 and CDR2 from the germline V gene are SGHAT and FQNNGV. This CDR3 has 11 amino acids. As DNA, the CDR3 is TGTGCCAGCAGCCTAACAGATACGCAGTATTTT. Translating it yields CASSLTDTQYF.

The genes are TRBV30 and TRBJ2-2; TRBD1 agrees at 9 bases. This CDR3 is built from 14 residues. The V gene's germline CDR1 is GTSNPN and CDR2 SVGIG (reference sequence). The trim removed 3 bases at V and 6 bases at J, leaving 5 bases unmatched. The DNA of the CDR3 is TGTGCCTGGAGGGGGACAGGGTCGGCCGGGGAGCTGTTTTTT. Amino acid sequence: CAWRGTGSAGELFF.

This clone appeared a single time. The chain is built from TRBV28 and TRBJ1-5, with D perhaps matching TRBD1 (5 bases). The CDR3 runs 15 residues. Germline CDR1 MDHEN, CDR2 SYDVKM. Trimming left V 6 bases short and J 5 bases short, with 17 bases between. The CDR3 DNA reads TGTGCCAGCAGACCGGGGGGGTTGAGCGATCAGCCCCAGCATTTT. Amino acid sequence: CASRPGGLSDQPQHF.

CDR3 sequence (DNA): TGTGCCAGCAGTCCACAAACAGGGGGCGGTATCTATGGCTACACCTTC. It specifies CASSPQTGGGIYGYTF. The rearrangement uses TRBV28 and TRBJ1-2, with 9 positions matching TRBD1. CDR3 length: 16 residues. In germline, CDR1 is MDHEN, CDR2 SYDVKM. V lost 5 bases, J lost 4 bases, and 11 bases stayed unmatched.

The chain links TRBV10-3 to TRBJ1-2; TRBD1 aligns across 10 bases. The CDR3 sequence is 13 residues long. Losses at the gene ends were 11 bases for V and 6 bases for J; bases not matched to a gene: 9. The germline gives CDR1 ENHRY, CDR2 SYGVKD. The CDR3 bases are TGTGCCGTCACCGGGACAGGGGACAATGGCTACACCTTC. Protein sequence: CAVTGTGDNGYTF.

The chain links TRBV11-2 to TRBJ1-2; D unclear. The length of the CDR3 is 14 residues. The germline V and J ends were trimmed by 5 bases and 6 bases, with 16 bases remaining between them. Germline CDR1 is SGHAT and CDR2 is FQNNGV. CDR3 region: CASSPVVLRDGYTF. In DNA, the CDR3 is TGTGCCAGCAGCCCGGTTGTTCTGAGGGATGGCTACACCTTC.

This clone was counted ten times or more. In the same sample, other DNA sequences code for this CDR3. This chain uses TRBV30 with TRBJ2-1, with 7 nucleotides matching TRBD1. The CDR3 consists of 13 residues. CDR1 and CDR2 from the germline V gene are GTSNPN and SVGIG (reference sequence). J gave up 3 bases and V 1 base, and 0 bases lay outside the gene matches. In DNA, the CDR3 is TGTGCCTGGAGTGGGGACAGCTACAATGAGCAGTTCTTC. Translating it yields CAWSGDSYNEQFF.

The V and J genes are TRBV28 and TRBJ2-4; D is unclear. There are 14 residues in the CDR3. Germline values: CDR1 MDHEN, CDR2 SYDVKM. Trimming pared 4 bases from V and 0 bases from J, leaving 7 bases between. The chain's CDR3 is CASSSPIAKNIQYF. For the CDR3, the DNA is TGTGCCAGCAGTTCTCCGATAGCCAAAAACATTCAGTACTTC.

The V and J genes are TRBV7-9 and TRBJ2-5, with D possibly TRBD1 on 6 matching bases. Germline V gives CDR1 SEHNR, CDR2 FQNEAQ (reference sequence). The CDR3 has 16 amino acids. V lost 5 bases, J lost 4 bases, and 20 bases lay in between. Here the CDR3 reads CASSPMGALGVETQYF. The CDR3 DNA follows: TGTGCCAGCAGCCCAATGGGGGCGCTCGGAGTAGAGACCCAGTACTTC.

The gene calls are TRBV5-1 and TRBJ2-3; D ambiguous. The germline V and J ends were trimmed by 0 bases and 1 base, with 12 bases remaining between them. The CDR3 length is 16 residues. Per germline, CDR1 SGHRS and CDR2 YFSETQ. In DNA form, the CDR3 reads TGCGCCAGCAGCTTGGCTCCGGTTGCCGGCACAGATACGCAGTATTTT. Its protein is CASSLAPVAGTDTQYF. Drawing the rest from reference TRBV5-1 and TRBJ2-3, the complete variable domain is KAGVTQTPRYLIKTRGQQVTLSCSPISGHRSVSWYQQTPGQGLQFLFEYFSETQRNKGNFPGRFSGRQFSNSRSEMNVSTLELGDSALYLCASSLAPVAGTDTQYFGPGTRLTVL.

V usage is TRBV29-1 and J usage is TRBJ2-7; 9 bases line up with TRBD1. The germline V gene encodes CDR1 SQVTM and CDR2 ANQGSEA. Trimming at V came to 0 bases and at J to 3 bases, leaving 6 bases not matched to a gene. This CDR3 has 15 amino acids. In DNA, the CDR3 is TGCAGCGTTGAAGATAGGAGGACAGGGGTCTACGAGCAGTACTTC. Translated: CSVEDRRTGVYEQYF.